This T cell receptor beta chain was sequenced during a study of CD8+ T cells in alopecia areata. Study at large: Treated patients received oral tofacitinib, 5 to 10 mg twice daily.

This clone was seen a handful of times. One end of the junction varies from germline; a read error may be responsible. Treatment specified: oral pan-JAK inhibitor, 5-10 mg twice daily. Obtained from alopecia areata patients were lesional scalp punch biopsies along with peripheral blood. Germline V gives CDR1 SQVTM, CDR2 ANQGSEA. CDR3 length: 10 residues. In each case, RNA was isolated and then reverse transcribed into cDNA as the sequencing template. Some clones are missing from TCRdb's copy, which holds only in-frame ones; the method was immunoSEQ multiplex PCR. The data show about 60,000 clones, more than 45% seen once.

The TCR originated in a human donor with alopecia areata. The sample here was CD8+ T cells sorted from blood, taken at approximately week 36, from a patient treated with tofacitinib. The V gene is TRBV29-1, the J gene TRBJ2-7, with TRBD1 as a possible D gene (5 bases). The CDR3 sequence is CSVEGDEQYF. DNA for the CDR3: TGCAGCGTAGAAGGGGATGAGCAGTACTTC.